Listed here are 10 T cell receptor beta chains from one sample, sequenced in a study of post-analysis software for immune sequencing data. Study-wide results and limits: Elevated frequency relative to controls characterized four or five TRBV segments in patients, TRBV5-6, TRBV5-1 and TRBV20-1 among them.

Unique molecular identifiers were carried by the TCR beta cDNA libraries. Via MiXCR, TCRdb re-called the PCR reads, giving one row per CDR3 protein. This table has a few hundred thousand distinct CDR3 sequences, around 34% appearing once. The antigens these receptors bind are not known. The sequenced material came from blood. All receptors come from a girl aged 10 to 17 with multiple sclerosis.

Ten or more counts support this clonotype. The chain links TRBV20-1 to TRBJ1-2, with unresolved D. The CDR3 is 12 residues long. The germline V gene has CDR1 DFQATT and CDR2 SNEGSKA (reference sequence). V gave up 2 bases and J gave up 8 bases, with 12 bases separating them. The CDR3, as DNA: TGCAGTGCTAGAATGTCCGACCTCGGCTACACCTTC. The encoded protein is CSARMSDLGYTF.

This clonotype was picked up a small number of times. The J gene is TRBJ2-2, the V gene TRBV15; D unclear. The CDR3 is made up of 16 amino acids. The germline V gene has CDR1 LNHNV and CDR2 YYDKDF (reference sequence). V lost 1 base to trimming and J lost 0 bases, with 9 bases between them. CDR3 DNA: TGTGCCACCAGCAGAGTAAGCAACGCGAACACCGGGGAGCTGTTTTTT. This codes for CATSRVSNANTGELFF.

This clonotype was seen ten or more times. The chain uses TRBV29-1 and TRBJ2-3; D may match TRBD1 or TRBD2 (6 bases each). The germline V and J ends were trimmed by 7 bases and 2 bases, with 22 bases remaining between them. CDR1 and CDR2 (germline): SQVTM, ANQGSEA. This CDR3 spans 16 amino acids. The CDR3 loop is CSARGIAAAPTDTQYF. CDR3 nucleotides: TGCAGCGCAAGGGGGATAGCGGCTGCCCCCACAGATACGCAGTATTTT.

This chain joins TRBV6-1 and TRBJ2-4; D is unresolved. The DNA matches TRBJ2-7 better at its end, which makes the J call doubtful. Germline V gene lookup returns CDR1 MNHNS and CDR2 SASEGT. This CDR3 region has 14 residues. CDR3 in amino acids: CASSGRTNKDEQYF. CDR3 in DNA: TGTGCCAGCAGTGGAAGAACGAATAAGGACGAGCAGTACTTC.

This clonotype came up many times. V and J are TRBV15 and TRBJ2-5; D gene uncertain. V lost 0 bases and J 5 bases, leaving 13 bases between the germline ends. Germline V gene sequence: CDR1 LNHNV, CDR2 YYDKDF (reference sequence). CDR3 length: 15 residues. The CDR3 is CATSRDRGRLETQYF. The CDR3 DNA is TGTGCCACCAGCAGAGATCGTGGCCGACTGGAGACCCAGTACTTC.

The chain employs TRBV5-1 and TRBJ2-5; D is perhaps TRBD1 (7 bases). Per the germline V gene, CDR1 is SGHRS and CDR2 is YFSETQ. CDR3 length: 15 residues. V was trimmed by 6 bases and J by 5 bases, leaving 20 bases between them. CDR3 residues: CASNWTGRGRETQYF. CDR3 in DNA: TGCGCCAGCAACTGGACAGGACGAGGGAGGGAGACCCAGTACTTC. The full variable domain, in which reference TRBV5-1 and TRBJ2-5 provide the parts outside the CDR3, is KAGVTQTPRYLIKTRGQQVTLSCSPISGHRSVSWYQQTPGQGLQFLFEYFSETQRNKGNFPGRFSGRQFSNSRSEMNVSTLELGDSALYLCASNWTGRGRETQYFGPGTRLLVL.

With regard to this clonotype: A much larger clone differs from this one at a single base, so this may be a read error. The rearrangement links TRBV6-5 to TRBJ2-3; 9 nucleotides match TRBD1. The trim removed 6 bases at V and 6 bases at J, leaving 7 bases unmatched. The germline V gene encodes CDR1 MNHEY and CDR2 SVGAGI. The length of the CDR3 is 14 residues. CDR3 region: CASRLPDRGDTQYF. Written as DNA, the CDR3 is TGTGCCAGCAGGCTACCAGACAGGGGGGATACGCAGTATTTT.

The chain combines TRBV7-2 with TRBJ2-3, with 10 bases identical to TRBD2. Germline V lookup: CDR1 SGHTA, CDR2 FQGNSA. The CDR3 sequence is 15 residues long. V gave up 3 bases and J gave up 0 bases; unmatched junction bases: 0. The CDR3 region has the DNA TGTGCCAGCAGCTTTAGCGGGAGGAGCACAGATACGCAGTATTTT. This gives the protein CASSFSGRSTDTQYF.

This clonotype appeared many times. J is TRBJ1-1 and V is TRBV6-1; 7 bases are a match to TRBD1. Germline CDR1 MNHNS, CDR2 SASEGT. V dropped 9 bases and J dropped 0; count of bases not matched to a gene: 10. This CDR3 spans 15 amino acids. CDR3 loop: CASRDSSTMNTEAFF. The CDR3 DNA sequence: TGTGCCAGTAGGGACAGCTCGACCATGAACACTGAAGCTTTCTTT.

The sample holds many counts of this clonotype. The chain combines TRBV10-3 with TRBJ2-5; 9 bases map to TRBD1. CDR3 length: 14 amino acids. Unmatched junction bases numbered 3, after V lost 2 bases and J lost 5 bases. Germline V gene sequence: CDR1 ENHRY, CDR2 SYGVKD. The CDR3 coding sequence is TGTGCCATCAGTGAGGCCGGGACAGGGGAGACCCAGTACTTC. It is translated as CAISEAGTGETQYF.